A single sample is the source of the 13 T cell receptor beta chains below, sequenced in a study of blood T cells in healthy people across ages. The authors ran a second PCR of about 6 to 11 cycles using a sample-barcoded 5' primer and a J-beta primer mix. TCRdb ran MiXCR on the 5' RACE reads and lists one entry per CDR3 protein. Here the sample spans roughly 700,000 distinct CDR3 sequences, around half being singletons. Sequenced: blood. These receptors originate from a woman in her fifties or sixties in good health.

This clonotype was picked up many times. The rearrangement joins TRBV20-1 to TRBJ2-3; maybe TRBD2 (5 bases). Germline V lookup: CDR1 DFQATT, CDR2 SNEGSKA (reference sequence). V was clipped by 3 bases and J by 4 bases, with 17 bases between them. CDR3 length: 15 residues. CDR3 DNA: TGCAGTGCTAGGGTCCCGGGGAAGGGCCCAGATACGCAGTATTTT. Translation gives CSARVPGKGPDTQYF.

This clonotype was picked up a small number of times. V is TRBV27 and J is TRBJ2-7; 7 positions agree with TRBD2. This CDR3 is built from 15 residues. Germline V gene sequence: CDR1 MNHEY, CDR2 SMNVEV (reference sequence). After removal of 4 bases from V and 3 bases from J, the junction contained 9 bases not matched to a gene. The CDR3 spells CASSWQAGEGYEQYF. The CDR3 DNA is TGTGCCAGCAGTTGGCAGGCGGGAGAAGGCTACGAGCAGTACTTC.

This clonotype was recorded a few times. The rearrangement uses TRBV9 and TRBJ2-7, with D hard to call. Germline assignment: CDR1 SGDLS and CDR2 YYNGEE. Trimming pared 0 bases from V and 5 bases from J, leaving 9 bases between. The CDR3 runs to 13 residues. The chain's CDR3 is CASSVGPEDEQYF. The CDR3 DNA reads as TGTGCCAGCAGCGTAGGACCCGAAGACGAGCAGTACTTC.

The V and J genes are TRBV7-9 and TRBJ2-1; D remains ambiguous. From germline, CDR1 is SEHNR and CDR2 FQNEAQ (reference sequence). The V end was cut by 5 bases, the J end by 1 base, with 9 bases between. CDR3 length: 14 amino acids. The chain's CDR3 is CASSRLGSYNEQFF. The DNA of the CDR3 is TGTGCCAGCAGCCGCTTGGGGTCCTACAATGAGCAGTTCTTC.

In the case of this clonotype: The germline gene is not matched at one end of the junction; a read error may be the cause. The rearrangement links TRBV11-2 to TRBJ2-3; D might be TRBD2 (6 bases). The CDR3 runs to 15 residues. Germline V gene data show CDR1 as SGHAT and CDR2 as FQNNGV. CDR3 amino acids: CASSLIRDFADSQYF. CDR3 nucleotides: TGTGCCAGCAGCTTAATTCGGGACTTTGCAGATTCGCAGTATTTT.

The chain is built from TRBV7-6 and TRBJ2-3; D is ambiguous. The CDR3 is 16 residues long. The germline CDR1 and CDR2 sequences are SGHVS and FNYEAQ. V shed 4 bases and J shed 1 base, with 15 bases lying between them. The CDR3 loop reads CASSSLVGRGTDTQYF. For the CDR3, the DNA is TGTGCCAGCAGCTCCCTTGTAGGACGGGGCACAGATACGCAGTATTTT.

V and J are TRBV6-2 or TRBV6-3 and TRBJ2-1; D perhaps matches TRBD1 (6 bases). Trimming left V 7 bases short and J 5 bases short, with 9 bases between. Germline V gene data show CDR1 as MNHEY and CDR2 as SVGEGT. CDR3 length: 12 amino acids. CDR3 sequence reads: CASKRQDNEQFF. The DNA for the CDR3 is TGTGCCAGCAAACGACAGGACAATGAGCAGTTCTTC.

This clonotype was found once. The genes are TRBV20-1 and TRBJ2-1; D might be TRBD2 (6 bases). CDR3 length equals 16 residues. Germline lookup yields CDR1 DFQATT and CDR2 SNEGSKA (reference sequence). The V end was cut by 6 bases, the J end by 4 bases, with 22 bases between. The DNA for the CDR3 is TGCAGTGCGCCTTATCGCAACTGGCGGGGTTACAATGAGCAGTTCTTC. This gives the protein CSAPYRNWRGYNEQFF.

A note on this clonotype: Compared with germline, one end of the junction differs, possibly owing to a read error. The chain combines TRBV28 with TRBJ2-4; either TRBD1 or TRBD2 may supply D (5 bases each). Germline V gene data show CDR1 as MDHEN and CDR2 as SYDVKM. The CDR3 sequence is 14 residues long. The CDR3 spells CAGSGSLRGNIQYF. The CDR3 nucleotides read TGTGCCGGCAGCGGATCCCTTAGGGGAAACATTCAGTACTTC. Drawing the rest from reference TRBV28 and TRBJ2-4, the complete variable domain is DVKVTQSSRYLVKRTGEKVFLECVQDMDHENMFWYRQDPGLGLRLIYFSYDVKMKEKGDIPEGYSVSREKKERFSLILESASTNQTSMYLCAGSGSLRGNIQYFGAGTRLSVL.

In the case of this clonotype: The germline gene is not matched at one end of the junction; a read error may be the cause. The chain has TRBV4-3 and TRBJ2-7; 8 nucleotides line up with TRBD2. The length of the CDR3 is 15 residues. Germline CDR1 is LGHNA and CDR2 is YSLEER. CDR3: CASGQGTGGDYEQYF. CDR3 bases: TGCGCCAGCGGCCAAGGAACGGGAGGGGACTACGAGCAGTACTTC.

This clonotype was counted only a few times. The chain is built from TRBV27 and TRBJ2-1, with 13 positions matching TRBD2. CDR3 length: 18 amino acids. The germline CDR1 and CDR2 sequences are MNHEY and SMNVEV (reference sequence). J was trimmed by 5 bases and V by 5 bases; bases with no gene match: 12. DNA for the CDR3: TGTGCCAGCAGTATCCGGACTAGCGGGAGAAGGGGCAACAATGAGCAGTTCTTC. Its translation: CASSIRTSGRRGNNEQFF.

V and J are TRBV20-1 and TRBJ2-7; 9 bases line up with TRBD1. CDR1 is DFQATT, CDR2 SNEGSKA, per germline (reference sequence). The V segment lost 5 bases and the J segment 0 bases; nucleotides outside the gene matches: 5. This CDR3 is 14 amino acids long. The CDR3 is CSAPGQGSSYEQYF. The CDR3 nucleotides read TGCAGTGCTCCGGGACAGGGAAGCTCCTACGAGCAGTACTTC.

The gene calls are TRBV7-3 and TRBJ2-6; 10 nucleotides line up with TRBD1. Per germline, CDR1 SGHTA and CDR2 FQGTGA. V trimming: 5 bases; J trimming: 0 bases; junction bases outside the gene matches: 7. The CDR3 is 18 amino acids. This CDR3 reads CASSIPGQGSSGANVLTF. CDR3 nucleotide sequence: TGTGCCAGCAGCATACCGGGACAGGGGAGCTCTGGGGCCAACGTCCTGACTTTC. The entire variable domain, with the rest obtained from reference TRBV7-3 and TRBJ2-6, is as follows: GAGVSQTPSNKVTEKGKYVELRCDPISGHTALYWYRQSLGQGPEFLIYFQGTGAADDSGLPNDRFFAVRPEGSVSTLKIQRTERGDSAVYLCASSIPGQGSSGANVLTFGAGSRLTVL.